This T cell receptor beta chain was obtained from a study of shared clonotypes between healthy human individuals. The CDR3 consists of 14 residues. Germline V gene lookup returns CDR1 SGHTA and CDR2 FQGNSA. Trimming cost V 6 bases and J 4 bases; bases outside gene matches: 4. Points on this clone: Its antigen is unidentified.

General study results and limits: Genetic and exposure-history diversity was limited by the small donor number. A reduction in generation probabilities was seen for non-shared clonotypes relative to those shared by all four donors.

This table comes from immunoSEQ multiplex PCR, and its TCRdb copy is limited to in-frame clones, with some not included. The sample records around 510,000 clones, about 96% being singletons. This chain uses TRBV7-2 with TRBJ2-7; TRBD2 matches 12 bases. The source is a woman between 25 and 40 years old in good health. The specimen was naive CD4+ T cells sorted from blood. Subset meaning: CD45RA+ positively selected. The CDR3 nucleotides are TGTGCCAGCAGGACTAGCGGGAGAGGATACGAGCAGTACTTC. This sequence encodes CASRTSGRGYEQYF.